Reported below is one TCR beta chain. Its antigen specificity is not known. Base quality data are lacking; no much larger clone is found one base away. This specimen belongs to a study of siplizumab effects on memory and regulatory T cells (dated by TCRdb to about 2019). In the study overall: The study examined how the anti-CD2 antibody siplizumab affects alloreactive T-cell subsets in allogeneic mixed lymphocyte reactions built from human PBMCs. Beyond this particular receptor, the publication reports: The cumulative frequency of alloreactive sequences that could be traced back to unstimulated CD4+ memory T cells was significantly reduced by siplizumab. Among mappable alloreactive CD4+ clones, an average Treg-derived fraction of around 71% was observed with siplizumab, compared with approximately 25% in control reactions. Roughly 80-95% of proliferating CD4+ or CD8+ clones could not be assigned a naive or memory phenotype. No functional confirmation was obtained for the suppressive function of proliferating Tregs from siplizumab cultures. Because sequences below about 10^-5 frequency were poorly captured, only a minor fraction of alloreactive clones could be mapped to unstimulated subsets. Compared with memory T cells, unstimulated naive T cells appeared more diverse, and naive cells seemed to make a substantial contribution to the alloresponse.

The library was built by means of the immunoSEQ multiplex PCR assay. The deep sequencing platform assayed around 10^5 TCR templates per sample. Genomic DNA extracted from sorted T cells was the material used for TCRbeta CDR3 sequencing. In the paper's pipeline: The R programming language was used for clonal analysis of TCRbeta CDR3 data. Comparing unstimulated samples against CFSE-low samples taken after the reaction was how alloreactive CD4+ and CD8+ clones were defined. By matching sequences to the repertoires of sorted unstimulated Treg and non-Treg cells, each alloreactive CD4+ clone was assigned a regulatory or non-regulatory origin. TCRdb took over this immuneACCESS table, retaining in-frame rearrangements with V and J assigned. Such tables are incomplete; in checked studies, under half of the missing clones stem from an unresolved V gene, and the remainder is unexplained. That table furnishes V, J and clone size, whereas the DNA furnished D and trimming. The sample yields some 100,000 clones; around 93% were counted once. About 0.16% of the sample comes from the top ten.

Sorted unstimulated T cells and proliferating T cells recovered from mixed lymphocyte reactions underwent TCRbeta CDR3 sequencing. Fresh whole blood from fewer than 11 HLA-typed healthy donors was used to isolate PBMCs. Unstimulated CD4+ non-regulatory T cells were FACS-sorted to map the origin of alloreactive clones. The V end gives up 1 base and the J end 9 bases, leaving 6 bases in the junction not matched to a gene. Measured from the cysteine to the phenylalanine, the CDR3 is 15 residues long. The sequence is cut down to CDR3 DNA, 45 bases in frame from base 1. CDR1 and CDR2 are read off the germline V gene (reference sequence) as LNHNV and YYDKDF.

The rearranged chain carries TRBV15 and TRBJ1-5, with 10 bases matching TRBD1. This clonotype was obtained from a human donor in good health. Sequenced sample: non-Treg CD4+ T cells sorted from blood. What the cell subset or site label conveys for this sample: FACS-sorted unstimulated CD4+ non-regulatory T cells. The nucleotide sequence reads TGTGCCACCAGCAGAGCGCCGGGACAGGGGATGCCCCAGCATTTT. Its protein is CATSRAPGQGMPQHF.